This is a list of T cell receptor beta chains from one sample in a study of blood T cell repertoires in COVID-19. Clones were read by immunoSEQ multiplex PCR, and TCRdb kept only the in-frame ones, dropping some. The table lists about 180,000 clones, around 80% of them singletons. Sequencing input: peripheral blood. The receptors come from a woman of 80 years or more with COVID-19, enrolled during active disease. The CDR3 runs from the conserved cysteine through the conserved F or W. The D gene is left open where the match is weak. Some rows mark clone size as missing; the rest say once, few, many or name a class of expanded clone.

TRBD2	.	TRBV6-2/TRBV6-3	TRBJ2-7	CASSLAGALYEQYF	TGTGCCAGCAGTCTAGCGGGGGCCCTCTACGAGCAGTACTTC
TRBD2	.	TRBV3-1/TRBV3-2	TRBJ2-5	CASTSGAGGQETQYF	TGTGCCAGCACCAGTGGAGCGGGGGGGCAAGAGACCCAGTACTTC
TRBD1	.	TRBV11-2	TRBJ1-2	CASSLWTGGPKDYGYTF	TGTGCCAGCAGCTTATGGACAGGGGGCCCTAAGGACTATGGCTACACCTTC
.	few	TRBV7-9	TRBJ2-7	CASSLGGLGEQYF	TGTGCCAGCAGCTTAGGAGGGTTAGGCGAGCAGTACTTC
TRBD1	.	TRBV2	TRBJ1-2	CASSRATGVGYTF	TGTGCCAGCAGTCGGGCCACAGGGGTTGGCTACACCTTC
.	many	TRBV28	TRBJ2-2	CASSLVPLLNTGELFF	TGTGCCAGCAGTTTGGTTCCCTTACTGAACACCGGGGAGCTGTTTTTT
TRBD2	.	TRBV18	TRBJ2-3	CASSPNLAGLTDTQYF	TGTGCCAGCTCACCAAACCTAGCGGGGCTCACAGATACGCAGTATTTT
TRBD2	.	TRBV7-2	TRBJ2-7	CASSLVAGGPDEQYF	TGTGCCAGCAGCTTAGTTGCGGGAGGGCCGGACGAGCAGTACTTC
.	once	TRBV5-1	TRBJ2-3	CASSPPADTQYF	TGCGCCAGCAGCCCGCCGGCAGATACGCAGTATTTT
TRBD2	.	TRBV4-3	TRBJ2-1	CASSQVGGGAYNEQFF	TGCGCCAGCAGCCAAGTCGGTGGGGGGGCCTACAATGAGCAGTTCTTC
.	.	TRBV18	TRBJ1-1	CASSPGSGILGTEAFF	TGTGCCAGCTCCCCTGGGAGTGGAATCTTAGGGACTGAAGCTTTCTTT
.	.	TRBV24-1	TRBJ2-3	CATSSPLAESTDTQYF	TGTGCCACCAGTTCCCCTTTAGCGGAGAGCACAGATACGCAGTATTTT
TRBD1	.	TRBV5-1	TRBJ1-4	CASSSGQGIGNEKLFF	TGCGCCAGCAGCTCGGGACAGGGGATCGGTAATGAAAAACTGTTTTTT
TRBD1	.	TRBV11-3	TRBJ2-3	CASSQSRGQGIDTQYF	TGTGCCAGCAGCCAATCACGGGGACAGGGAATAGATACGCAGTATTTT
.	few	TRBV7-9	TRBJ1-1	CASTPSGFTEAFF	TGTGCCAGCACCCCATCAGGATTTACTGAAGCTTTCTTT
TRBD2	.	TRBV18	TRBJ2-3	CASSPRRGGSVADTQYF	TGTGCCAGCTCACCACGGCGGGGGGGCAGCGTAGCAGATACGCAGTATTTT
.	.	TRBV2	TRBJ2-3	CASSEASGTDTQYF	TGTGCCAGCAGTGAAGCAAGCGGCACAGATACGCAGTATTTT
.	once	TRBV11-2	TRBJ2-5	CASSFAQQETQYF	TGTGCCAGCAGCTTTGCACAGCAAGAGACCCAGTACTTC
.	.	TRBV18	TRBJ1-4	CASSPSGRQSEKLFF	TGTGCCAGCTCACCAAGCGGGAGGCAATCGGAAAAACTGTTTTTT
.	.	TRBV5-1	TRBJ2-1	CASSPGGSGSYNEQFF	TGCGCCAGCAGCCCAGGGGGTAGCGGCTCCTACAATGAGCAGTTCTTC
.	.	TRBV5-6	TRBJ1-4	CASSLNPGEGMNEKLFF	TGTGCCAGCAGCTTAAACCCCGGGGAAGGAATGAATGAAAAACTGTTTTTT
TRBD1	once	TRBV7-2	TRBJ1-1	CASSLGQPNTEAFF	TGTGCCAGCAGCCTGGGACAGCCGAACACTGAAGCTTTCTTT
.	.	TRBV7-2	TRBJ2-7	CASSPGTIPYEQYF	TGTGCCAGCAGCCCCGGGACAATTCCCTACGAGCAGTACTTC
TRBD1	once	TRBV7-9	TRBJ1-2	CASSWTGGKDYGYTF	TGTGCCAGCAGCTGGACAGGGGGCAAGGACTATGGCTACACCTTC
.	.	TRBV5-1	TRBJ1-2	CASSLGPPAEVYGYTF	TGCGCCAGCAGCTTGGGTCCCCCGGCCGAGGTCTATGGCTACACCTTC
.	.	TRBV13	TRBJ2-1	CASSPGLSSYNEQFF	TGTGCCAGCAGCCCGGGACTGAGCTCCTACAATGAGCAGTTCTTC
.	.	TRBV6-4	TRBJ1-6	CASSQEESNSPLHF	TGTGCCAGCAGTCAGGAGGAATCAAATTCACCCCTCCACTTT
TRBD2	.	TRBV5-6	TRBJ2-3	CASSLAIEGLAGGFGTQYF	TGTGCCAGCAGCTTGGCCATTGAGGGACTAGCGGGAGGATTCGGTACGCAGTATTTT
TRBD1	.	TRBV28	TRBJ2-4	CASSQTGALGNIQYF	TGTGCCAGCAGTCAAACAGGGGCTCTAGGTAACATTCAGTACTTC
.	many	TRBV5-4	TRBJ2-3	CASSLEGASTDTQYF	TGTGCCAGCAGCTTGGAAGGGGCGAGCACAGATACGCAGTATTTT
TRBD2	.	TRBV5-6	TRBJ2-1	CASSRGLAAPNEQFF	TGTGCCAGCAGCCGGGGACTAGCGGCTCCCAATGAGCAGTTCTTC
.	.	TRBV18	TRBJ1-1	CASSPFLGEVEAFF	TGTGCCAGCTCACCATTTTTGGGGGAGGTTGAAGCTTTCTTT
.	.	TRBV13	TRBJ2-5	CASSFSPGAQETQYF	TGTGCCAGCAGCTTTAGCCCAGGGGCGCAAGAGACCCAGTACTTC
.	few	TRBV28	TRBJ1-2	CASSLNTYGYTF	TGTGCCAGCAGTTTAAACACCTATGGCTACACCTTC
TRBD1	once	TRBV4-3	TRBJ1-5	CASSQEQDRGEPQHF	TGCGCCAGCAGCCAAGAACAGGACAGGGGTGAGCCCCAGCATTTT
TRBD2	few	TRBV24-1	TRBJ2-1	CATSATSDSYNEQFF	TGTGCCACCAGTGCCACTAGCGACTCCTACAATGAGCAGTTCTTC
TRBD2	.	TRBV7-2	TRBJ2-5	CASSLAGTSETQYF	TGTGCCAGCAGCTTGGCCGGGACTAGCGAGACCCAGTACTTC
.	.	TRBV30	TRBJ1-4	CAWSEDLLEKLFF	TGTGCCTGGAGCGAGGATCTCCTTGAAAAACTGTTTTTT
TRBD2	.	TRBV9	TRBJ2-2	CASTLGLAGNTGELFF	TGTGCCAGCACCCTCGGACTAGCGGGGAACACCGGGGAGCTGTTTTTT
.	.	TRBV7-9	TRBJ2-3	CASSLRGGTDTQYF	TGTGCCAGCAGCTTGAGGGGAGGAACAGATACGCAGTATTTT
.	.	TRBV6-5	TRBJ2-7	CASSYGPGVSYEQYF	TGTGCCAGCAGTTACGGGCCAGGCGTCTCCTACGAGCAGTACTTC
TRBD1	.	TRBV29-1	TRBJ1-2	CSVDDRVRYGYTF	TGCAGCGTTGATGACAGGGTACGGTATGGCTACACCTTC
.	.	TRBV27	TRBJ2-5	CASSLAQGETQYF	TGTGCCAGCAGTTTAGCACAGGGAGAGACCCAGTACTTC
.	.	TRBV5-4	TRBJ1-2	CASSLDGQGHVSYGYTF	TGTGCCAGCAGCTTGGACGGCCAGGGGCATGTTTCCTATGGCTACACCTTC
TRBD1	.	TRBV28	TRBJ2-7	CASRNTGAGYEQYF	TGTGCCAGCAGAAATACAGGGGCAGGTTACGAGCAGTACTTC